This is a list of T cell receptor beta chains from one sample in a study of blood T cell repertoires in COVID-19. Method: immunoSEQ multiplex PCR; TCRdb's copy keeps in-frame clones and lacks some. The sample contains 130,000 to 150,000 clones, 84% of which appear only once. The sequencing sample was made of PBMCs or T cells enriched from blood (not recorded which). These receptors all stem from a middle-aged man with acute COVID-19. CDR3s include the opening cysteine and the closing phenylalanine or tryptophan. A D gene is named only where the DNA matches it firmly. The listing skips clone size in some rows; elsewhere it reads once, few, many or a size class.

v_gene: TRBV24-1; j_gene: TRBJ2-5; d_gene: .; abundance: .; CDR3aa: CATSDLLETQYF; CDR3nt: TGTGCCACCAGTGATTTGCTAGAGACCCAGTACTTC
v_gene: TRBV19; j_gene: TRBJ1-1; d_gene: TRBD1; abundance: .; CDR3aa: CASSTDRGSEAFF; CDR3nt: TGTGCCAGTAGTACGGACAGGGGAAGTGAAGCTTTCTTT
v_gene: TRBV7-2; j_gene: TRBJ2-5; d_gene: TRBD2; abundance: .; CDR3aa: CASSSPSGVKGGETQYF; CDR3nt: TGTGCCAGCAGCTCCCCTAGCGGGGTAAAGGGGGGGGAGACCCAGTACTTC
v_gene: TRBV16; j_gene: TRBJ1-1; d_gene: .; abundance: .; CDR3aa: CASSLQDTTEAFF; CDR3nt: TGTGCCAGCAGCCTACAAGACACCACTGAAGCTTTCTTT
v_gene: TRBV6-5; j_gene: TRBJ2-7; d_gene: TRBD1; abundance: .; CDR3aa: CASSPPTGGMYEQYF; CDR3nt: TGTGCCAGCAGTCCCCCGACAGGGGGCATGTACGAGCAGTACTTC
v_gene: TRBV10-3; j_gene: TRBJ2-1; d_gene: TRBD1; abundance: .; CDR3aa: CAISEDRVIGEQFF; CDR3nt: TGTGCCATCAGTGAAGACAGGGTGATTGGCGAGCAGTTCTTC
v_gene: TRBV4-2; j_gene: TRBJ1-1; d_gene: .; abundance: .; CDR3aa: CASSLGGETEAFF; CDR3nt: TGTGCCAGCAGCCTGGGGGGTGAGACTGAAGCTTTCTTT
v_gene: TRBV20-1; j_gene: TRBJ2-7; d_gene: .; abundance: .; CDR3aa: CSASGAANHEQYF; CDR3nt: TGCAGTGCTAGTGGGGCAGCAAATCACGAGCAGTACTTC
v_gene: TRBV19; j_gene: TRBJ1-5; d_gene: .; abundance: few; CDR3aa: CASRRGQQPQHF; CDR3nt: TGTGCCAGTAGAAGAGGACAGCAGCCCCAGCATTTT
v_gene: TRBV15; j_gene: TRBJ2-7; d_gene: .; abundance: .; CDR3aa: CATSRDPGLSYEQYF; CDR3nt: TGTGCCACCAGCAGAGATCCAGGACTCTCCTACGAGCAGTACTTC
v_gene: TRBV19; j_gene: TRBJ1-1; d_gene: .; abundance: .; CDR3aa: CASNSGYSEAFF; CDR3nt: TGTGCCAGTAATTCCGGGTATAGTGAAGCTTTCTTT
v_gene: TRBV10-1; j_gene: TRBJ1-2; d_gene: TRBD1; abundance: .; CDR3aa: CASSRDSYGYTF; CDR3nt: TGCGCCAGCAGCCGGGACAGCTATGGCTACACCTTC
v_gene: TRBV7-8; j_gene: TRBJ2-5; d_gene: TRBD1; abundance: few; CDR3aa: CASSLGQHQETQYF; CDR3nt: TGTGCCAGCAGCCTGGGACAGCACCAAGAGACCCAGTACTTC
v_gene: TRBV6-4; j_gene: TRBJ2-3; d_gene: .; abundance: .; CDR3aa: CASSDGGGGTTDTQYF; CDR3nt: TGTGCCAGCAGTGACGGAGGGGGGGGAACCACAGATACGCAGTATTTT
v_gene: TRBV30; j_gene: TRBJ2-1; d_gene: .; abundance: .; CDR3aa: CAWSVSERTKQFF; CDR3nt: TGTGCCTGGAGTGTGAGTGAGAGAACTAAGCAGTTCTTC
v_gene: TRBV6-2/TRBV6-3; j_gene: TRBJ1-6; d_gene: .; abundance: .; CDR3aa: CASSPPAGVYSPLHF; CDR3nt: TGTGCCAGCAGTCCCCCGGCCGGGGTGTACTCACCCCTCCACTTT
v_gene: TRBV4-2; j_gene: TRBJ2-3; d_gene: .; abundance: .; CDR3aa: CASSQEASTDTQYF; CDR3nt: TGTGCCAGCAGCCAAGAGGCTTCCACAGATACGCAGTATTTT
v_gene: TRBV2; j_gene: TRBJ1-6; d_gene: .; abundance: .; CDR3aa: CASMVITGRSPLHF; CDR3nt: TGTGCCAGCATGGTTATAACAGGCAGGTCACCCCTCCACTTT
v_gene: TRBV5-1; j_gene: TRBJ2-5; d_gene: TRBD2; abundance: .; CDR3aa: CASQDTSGGEETQYF; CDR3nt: TGCGCCAGCCAAGACACTAGCGGGGGGGAGGAGACCCAGTACTTC
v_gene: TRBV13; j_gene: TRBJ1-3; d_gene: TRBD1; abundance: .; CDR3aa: CASSLGPGRGVAGNTIYF; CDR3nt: TGTGCCAGCAGCTTAGGCCCCGGCAGGGGGGTCGCTGGAAACACCATATATTTT
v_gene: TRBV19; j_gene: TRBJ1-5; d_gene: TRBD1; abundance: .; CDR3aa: CASSIDRQGNKGAQHF; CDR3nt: TGTGCCAGTAGTATAGATCGACAGGGGAACAAAGGTGCCCAGCATTTT
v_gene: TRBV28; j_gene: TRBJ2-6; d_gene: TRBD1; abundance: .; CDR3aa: CASSSGQGATGANVLTF; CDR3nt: TGTGCCAGCAGCAGCGGACAGGGGGCCACTGGGGCCAACGTCCTGACTTTC
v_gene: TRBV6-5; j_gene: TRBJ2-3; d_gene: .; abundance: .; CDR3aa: CASSNDWSTDTQYF; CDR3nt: TGTGCCAGCAGTAACGACTGGAGCACAGATACGCAGTATTTT
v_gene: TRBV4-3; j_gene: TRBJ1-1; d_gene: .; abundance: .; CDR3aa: CASSQFRVGTEAFF; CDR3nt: TGCGCCAGCAGCCAATTCCGGGTGGGTACTGAAGCTTTCTTT
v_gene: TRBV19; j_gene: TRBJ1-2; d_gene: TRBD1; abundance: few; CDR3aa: CASTSPGQGANYGYTF; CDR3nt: TGTGCCAGTACCTCTCCCGGGCAGGGGGCGAACTATGGCTACACCTTC
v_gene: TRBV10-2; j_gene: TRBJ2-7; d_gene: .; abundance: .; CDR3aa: CASSEGGLGVEVSYEQYF; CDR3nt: TGCGCCAGCAGTGAGGGCGGCTTAGGCGTGGAGGTCTCCTACGAGCAGTACTTC
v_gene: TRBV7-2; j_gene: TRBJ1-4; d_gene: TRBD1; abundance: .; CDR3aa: CASSLQGFGNEKLFF; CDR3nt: TGTGCCAGCAGCCTACAGGGGTTCGGTAATGAAAAACTGTTTTTT
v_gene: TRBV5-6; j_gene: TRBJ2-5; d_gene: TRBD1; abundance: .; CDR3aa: CASSFLDRGRLQETQYF; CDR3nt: TGTGCCAGCAGCTTTTTGGACAGGGGACGATTACAAGAGACCCAGTACTTC
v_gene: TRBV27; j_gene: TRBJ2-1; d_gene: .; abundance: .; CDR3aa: CASSLLARGDNEQFF; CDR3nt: TGTGCCAGCAGTTTATTGGCCAGGGGAGACAATGAGCAGTTCTTC
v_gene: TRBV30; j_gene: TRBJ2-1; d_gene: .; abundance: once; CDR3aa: CAWSVQVF; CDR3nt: TGTGCCTGGAGTGTACAGGTCTTC
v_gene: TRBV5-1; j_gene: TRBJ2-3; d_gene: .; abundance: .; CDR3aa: CASSLARQGRGADTQYF; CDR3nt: TGCGCCAGCAGCTTGGCGAGACAGGGGAGGGGGGCAGATACGCAGTATTTT
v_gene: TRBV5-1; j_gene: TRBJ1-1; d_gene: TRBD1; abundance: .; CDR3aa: CASSLTPGTANTEAFF; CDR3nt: TGCGCCAGCAGCTTAACACCCGGGACAGCGAACACTGAAGCTTTCTTT
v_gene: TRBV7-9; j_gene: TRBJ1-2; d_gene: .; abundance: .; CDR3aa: CASSLISSYGYTF; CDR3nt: TGTGCCAGCAGCTTAATCAGTTCCTATGGCTACACCTTC
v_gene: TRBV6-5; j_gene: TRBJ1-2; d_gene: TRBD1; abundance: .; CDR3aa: CASSLTGVDGYTF; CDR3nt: TGTGCCAGCAGCTTAACAGGGGTGGATGGCTACACCTTC
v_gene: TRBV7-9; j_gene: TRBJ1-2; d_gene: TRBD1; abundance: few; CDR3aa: CASSLTGTAVYGYTF; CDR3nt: TGTGCCAGCAGCTTAACCGGGACAGCCGTCTATGGCTACACCTTC
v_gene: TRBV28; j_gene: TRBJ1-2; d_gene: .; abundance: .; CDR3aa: CASSFARGETVFYGYTF; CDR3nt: TGTGCCAGCAGTTTCGCCCGGGGGGAGACAGTATTCTATGGCTACACCTTC
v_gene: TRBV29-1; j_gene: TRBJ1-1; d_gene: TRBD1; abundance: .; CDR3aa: CSVEDPGGRITEAFF; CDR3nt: TGCAGCGTTGAAGATCCAGGGGGCCGAATCACTGAAGCTTTCTTT
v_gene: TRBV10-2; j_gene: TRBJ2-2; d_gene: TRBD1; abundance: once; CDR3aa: CASKGTENTGELFF; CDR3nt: TGCGCCAGCAAGGGGACAGAGAACACCGGGGAGCTGTTTTTT
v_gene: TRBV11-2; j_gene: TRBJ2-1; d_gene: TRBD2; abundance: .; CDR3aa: CASSLDGLAVNNEQFF; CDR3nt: TGTGCCAGCAGCTTAGATGGACTAGCGGTTAACAATGAGCAGTTCTTC
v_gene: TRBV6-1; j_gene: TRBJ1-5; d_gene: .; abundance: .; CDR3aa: CASSEVGGDSNQPQHF; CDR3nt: TGTGCCAGCAGTGAAGTAGGAGGGGATAGCAATCAGCCCCAGCATTTT
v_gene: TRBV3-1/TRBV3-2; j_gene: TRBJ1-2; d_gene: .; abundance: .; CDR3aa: CASSQVQGDGYTF; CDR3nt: TGTGCCAGCAGCCAAGTACAGGGCGATGGCTACACCTTC
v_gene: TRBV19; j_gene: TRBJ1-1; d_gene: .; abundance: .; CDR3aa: CASSIGGGTTEAFF; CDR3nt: TGTGCCAGTAGTATTGGGGGGGGGACGACTGAAGCTTTCTTT
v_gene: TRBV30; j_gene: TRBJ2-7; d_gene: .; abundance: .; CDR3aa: CAWASVQDPSYEQYF; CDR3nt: TGTGCCTGGGCCAGCGTACAGGATCCATCCTACGAGCAGTACTTC
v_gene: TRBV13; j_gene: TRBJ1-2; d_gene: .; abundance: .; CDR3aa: CASSPALDYGYTF; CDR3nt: TGTGCCAGCAGCCCAGCGTTGGACTATGGCTACACCTTC
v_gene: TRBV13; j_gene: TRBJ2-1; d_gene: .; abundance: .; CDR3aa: CASSSRSGYNEQFF; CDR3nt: TGTGCCAGCAGCTCTAGGAGCGGGTACAATGAGCAGTTCTTC
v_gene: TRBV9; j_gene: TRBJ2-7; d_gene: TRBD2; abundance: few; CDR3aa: CASSVTTGTSPNEQYF; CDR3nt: TGTGCCAGCAGCGTAACAACCGGGACTAGCCCCAACGAGCAGTACTTC
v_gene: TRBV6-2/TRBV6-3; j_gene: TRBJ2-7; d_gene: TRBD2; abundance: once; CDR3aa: CASSYGLAGRLSEEQYF; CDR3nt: TGTGCCAGCAGTTACGGACTAGCGGGAAGGTTGTCGGAAGAGCAGTACTTC
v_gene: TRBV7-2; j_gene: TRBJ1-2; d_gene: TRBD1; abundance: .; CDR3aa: CASSLAVGGRGYTF; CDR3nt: TGTGCCAGCAGCTTAGCAGTAGGGGGCCGTGGCTACACCTTC
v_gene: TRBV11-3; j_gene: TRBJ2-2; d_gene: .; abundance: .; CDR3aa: CASSSEGPNTGELFF; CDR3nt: TGTGCCAGCAGCTCGGAGGGGCCTAACACCGGGGAGCTGTTTTTT
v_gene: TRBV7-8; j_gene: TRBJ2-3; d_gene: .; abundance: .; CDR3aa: CASSSPLSTDTQYF; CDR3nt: TGTGCCAGCAGCTCCCCTCTTAGCACAGATACGCAGTATTTT
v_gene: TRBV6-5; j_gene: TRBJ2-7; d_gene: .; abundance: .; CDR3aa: CASKPVATYEQYF; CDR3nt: TGTGCCAGCAAGCCGGTTGCCACCTACGAGCAGTACTTC
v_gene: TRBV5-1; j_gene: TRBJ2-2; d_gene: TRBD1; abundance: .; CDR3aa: CASSGQGMNTGELFF; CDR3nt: TGCGCCAGCTCGGGACAGGGGATGAACACCGGGGAGCTGTTTTTT
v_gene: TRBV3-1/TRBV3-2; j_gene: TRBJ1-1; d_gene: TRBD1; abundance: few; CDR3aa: CASSHSDRGPEAFF; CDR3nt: TGTGCCAGCAGCCATTCGGACAGGGGCCCTGAAGCTTTCTTT
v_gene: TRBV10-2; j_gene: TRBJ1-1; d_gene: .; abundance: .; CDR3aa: CASSDQDYTEAFF; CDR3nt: TGCGCCAGCAGTGATCAGGACTACACTGAAGCTTTCTTT
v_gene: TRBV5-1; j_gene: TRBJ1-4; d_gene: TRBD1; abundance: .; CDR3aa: CASNPGTGHEKLFF; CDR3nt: TGCGCCAGCAACCCCGGGACAGGGCATGAAAAACTGTTTTTT
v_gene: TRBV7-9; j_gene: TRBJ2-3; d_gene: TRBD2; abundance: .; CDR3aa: CASSQGTSGMYTDTQYF; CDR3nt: TGTGCCAGCAGCCAGGGGACTAGCGGGATGTACACAGATACGCAGTATTTT
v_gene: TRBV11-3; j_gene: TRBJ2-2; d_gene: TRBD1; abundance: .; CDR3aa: CASSTRTGRSSNTGELFF; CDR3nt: TGTGCCAGCAGCACCCGGACAGGGAGAAGCTCGAACACCGGGGAGCTGTTTTTT